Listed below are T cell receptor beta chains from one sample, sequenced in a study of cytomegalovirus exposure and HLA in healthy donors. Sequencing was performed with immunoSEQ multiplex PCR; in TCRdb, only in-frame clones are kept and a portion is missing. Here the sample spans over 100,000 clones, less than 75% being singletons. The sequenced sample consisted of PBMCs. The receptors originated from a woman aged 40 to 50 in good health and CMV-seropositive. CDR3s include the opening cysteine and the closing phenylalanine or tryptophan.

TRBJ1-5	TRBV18	CASSPIPGMGFSQPQHF
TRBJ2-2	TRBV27	CASSFFGPGELFF
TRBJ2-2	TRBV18	CASSPRRLAGGANTGELFF
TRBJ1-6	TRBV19	CASKERGSSYNSPLHF
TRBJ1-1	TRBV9	CASSVKRNTEAFF
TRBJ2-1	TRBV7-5	CVRSLVEGRETHEQFF
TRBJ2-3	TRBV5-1	CASSQAGLGTDTQYF
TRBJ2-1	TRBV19	CASKKTGTSQNEQFF
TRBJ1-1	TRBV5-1	CASSLGWNGKNTEAFF
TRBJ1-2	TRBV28	CASSLDRGPYGYTF
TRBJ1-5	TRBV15	CATSRVSGSSNQPQHF
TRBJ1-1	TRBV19	CASRSGGSNTEAFF
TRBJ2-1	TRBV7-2	CASSKERDSAQFF
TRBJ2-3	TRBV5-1	CASSLAENRGDTQYF
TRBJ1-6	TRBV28	CASSALPPTGGNSPLHF
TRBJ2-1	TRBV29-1	CSVEREDGVNEQFF
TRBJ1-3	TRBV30	CAWATSPSGNTIYF
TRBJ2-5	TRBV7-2	CASSLPDRGKETQYF
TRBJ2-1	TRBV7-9	CASKGQETYNEQFF
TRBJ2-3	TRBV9	CASSGTSGDTQYF
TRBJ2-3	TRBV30	CAWSPRQGTDTQYF
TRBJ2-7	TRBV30	CAWRNGQGGEQYF
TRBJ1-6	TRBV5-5	CASSLEVKGSYNSPLHF
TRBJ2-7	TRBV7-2	CASSIATSPSYEQYF
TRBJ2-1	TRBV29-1	CSVEGTSGVYNEQFF
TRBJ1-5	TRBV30	CAWSTTGGGGSNNQPQHF
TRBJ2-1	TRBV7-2	CASSLAFVNEQFF
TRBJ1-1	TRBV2	CASSDPARTLNTEAFF
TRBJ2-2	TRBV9	CASSVGTPNTGELFF
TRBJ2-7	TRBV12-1	CASSLKLAGYYEQYF
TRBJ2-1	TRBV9	CASSLRQDNEQFF
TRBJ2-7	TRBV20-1	CSSWTGYEQYF
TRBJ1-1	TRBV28	CASSDQTLNTEAFF
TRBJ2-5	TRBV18	CASSPRRSSGTFETQYF
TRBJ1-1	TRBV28	CASSFSDRASTEAFF
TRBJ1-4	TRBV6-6	CASSRQGSGEKLFF
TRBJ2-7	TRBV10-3	CAISEQGVPSYEQYF
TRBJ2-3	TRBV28	CASRGQLSTDTQYF
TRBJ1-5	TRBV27	CATRRYSNQPQHF
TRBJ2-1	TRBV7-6	CASSPVSGGPVEQFF